This TCR beta chain was profiled in a study of PD-1 blockade in classical Hodgkin lymphoma. The study's findings and limits: There was a significant rise in CD4+ TCR diversity by C4D1, with no such rise for CD8+.

Details on this clone: Its antigen remains unknown.

Profiling relied on immunoSEQ multiplex PCR, and the TCRdb table lists in-frame clones only, not all of them. The profile shows about 110,000 clones, 80% to 90% of them singletons. Every patient experienced relapse after autologous stem cell transplantation, and brentuximab vedotin exposure varied. This clonotype was obtained from a human donor with classical Hodgkin lymphoma. The material was peripheral blood mononuclear cells (PBMCs), obtained before the second cycle of nivolumab.

CDR3 sequence (DNA): TGTGCCAGCAGTTTACGTCTCCCAGGGTTGGGGGCCAACGTCCTGACTTTC. Protein product: CASSLRLPGLGANVLTF. The chain couples TRBV27 to TRBJ2-6; tentatively, D is TRBD1 (5 bases). CDR3 length: 17 residues. The V gene's germline CDR1 is MNHEY and CDR2 SMNVEV (reference sequence). The V and J ends lost 2 bases and 4 bases respectively, with 15 bases between them.